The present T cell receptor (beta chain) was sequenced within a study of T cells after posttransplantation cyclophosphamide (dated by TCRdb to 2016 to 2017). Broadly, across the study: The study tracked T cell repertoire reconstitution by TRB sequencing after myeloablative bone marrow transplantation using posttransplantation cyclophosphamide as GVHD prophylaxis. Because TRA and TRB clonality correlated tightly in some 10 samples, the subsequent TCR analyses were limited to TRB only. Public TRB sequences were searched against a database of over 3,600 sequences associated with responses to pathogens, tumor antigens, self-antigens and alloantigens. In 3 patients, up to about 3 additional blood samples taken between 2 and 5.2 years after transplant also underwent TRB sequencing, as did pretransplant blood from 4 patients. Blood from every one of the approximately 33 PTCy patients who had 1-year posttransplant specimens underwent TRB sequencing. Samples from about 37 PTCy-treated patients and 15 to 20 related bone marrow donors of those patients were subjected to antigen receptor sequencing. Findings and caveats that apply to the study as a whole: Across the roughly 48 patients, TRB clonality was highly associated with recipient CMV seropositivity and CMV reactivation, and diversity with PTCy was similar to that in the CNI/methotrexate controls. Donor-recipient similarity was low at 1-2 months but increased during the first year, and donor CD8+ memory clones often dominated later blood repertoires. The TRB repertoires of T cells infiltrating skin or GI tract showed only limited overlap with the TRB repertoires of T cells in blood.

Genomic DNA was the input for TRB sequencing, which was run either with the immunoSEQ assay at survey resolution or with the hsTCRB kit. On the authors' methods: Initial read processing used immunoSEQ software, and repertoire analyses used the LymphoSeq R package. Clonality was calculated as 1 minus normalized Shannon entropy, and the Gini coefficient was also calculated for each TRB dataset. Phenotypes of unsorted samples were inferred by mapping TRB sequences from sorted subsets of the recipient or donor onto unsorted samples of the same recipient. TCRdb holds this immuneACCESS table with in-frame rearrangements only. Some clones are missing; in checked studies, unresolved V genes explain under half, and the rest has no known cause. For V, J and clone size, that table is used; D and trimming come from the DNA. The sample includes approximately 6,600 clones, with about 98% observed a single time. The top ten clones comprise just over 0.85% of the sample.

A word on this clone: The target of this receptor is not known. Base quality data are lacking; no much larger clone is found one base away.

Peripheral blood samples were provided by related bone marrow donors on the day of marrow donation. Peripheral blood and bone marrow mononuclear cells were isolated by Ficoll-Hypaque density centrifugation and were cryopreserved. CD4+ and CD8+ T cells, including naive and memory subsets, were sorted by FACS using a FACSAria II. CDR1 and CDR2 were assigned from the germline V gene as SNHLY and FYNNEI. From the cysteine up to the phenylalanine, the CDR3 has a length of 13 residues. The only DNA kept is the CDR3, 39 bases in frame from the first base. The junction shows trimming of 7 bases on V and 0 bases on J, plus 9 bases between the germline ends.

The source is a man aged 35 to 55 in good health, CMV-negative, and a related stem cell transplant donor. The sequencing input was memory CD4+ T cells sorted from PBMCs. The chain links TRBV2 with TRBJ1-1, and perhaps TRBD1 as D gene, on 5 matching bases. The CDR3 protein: CASIGVVNTEAFF. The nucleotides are TGTGCCAGCATAGGGGTAGTGAACACTGAAGCTTTCTTT.